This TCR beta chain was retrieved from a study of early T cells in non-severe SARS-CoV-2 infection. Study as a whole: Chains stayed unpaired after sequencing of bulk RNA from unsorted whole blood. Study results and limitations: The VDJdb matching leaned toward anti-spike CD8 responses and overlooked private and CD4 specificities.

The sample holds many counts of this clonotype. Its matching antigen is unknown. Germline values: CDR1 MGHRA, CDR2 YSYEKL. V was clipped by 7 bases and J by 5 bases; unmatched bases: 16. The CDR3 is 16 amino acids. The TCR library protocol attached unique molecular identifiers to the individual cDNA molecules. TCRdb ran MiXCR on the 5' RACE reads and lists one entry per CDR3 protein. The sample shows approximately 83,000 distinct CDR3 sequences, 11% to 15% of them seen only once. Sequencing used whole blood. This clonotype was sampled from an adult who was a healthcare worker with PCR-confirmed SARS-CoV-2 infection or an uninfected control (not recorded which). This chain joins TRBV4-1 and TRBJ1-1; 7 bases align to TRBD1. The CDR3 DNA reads TGCGCCAGCAACCCACAAACAGGGGTAATGAGAACTGAAGCTTTCTTT. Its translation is CASNPQTGVMRTEAFF.